This T cell receptor (beta chain) is from a study of T cells after posttransplantation cyclophosphamide. Findings and caveats of the study: Recipient CMV seropositivity and CMV reactivation strongly tracked TRB clonality. Donor-recipient repertoire similarity was low at 1-2 months, rising over year one.

A remark on this clone: Its antigen is currently unknown.

V was clipped by 0 bases and J by 11 bases, with 17 bases between them. This CDR3 has 14 residues. Germline V CDR1 and CDR2: SGHNT, YYREEE (reference sequence). Some clones are missing from TCRdb's copy, which holds only in-frame ones; the method was immunoSEQ multiplex PCR. Here the sample spans 6,900 or so clones, 92% being singletons. Cyclophosphamide on days +3 and +4 followed busulfan-fludarabine conditioning and a marrow graft. This chain joins TRBV5-4 and TRBJ1-1, with D possibly matching TRBD1 (6 bases). This receptor was identified in a female patient aged 50-59 years who received an allogeneic stem cell transplant from a related donor, was CMV-positive, and had no GVHD. Certain T cells may be donor cells from the graft. This specimen was PBMCs, taken 1404 days after allogeneic stem cell transplant with posttransplant cyclophosphamide. The CDR3 reads CASSLARGTEKAFF. The CDR3 DNA sequence: TGTGCCAGCAGCTTGGCGAGGGGGACGGAGAAGGCTTTCTTT. Full variable domain (rest looked up from reference TRBV5-4 and TRBJ1-1): ETGVTQSPTHLIKTRGQQVTLRCSSQSGHNTVSWYQQALGQGPQFIFQYYREEENGRGNFPPRFSGLQFPNYSSELNVNALELDDSALYLCASSLARGTEKAFFGQGTRLTVV.